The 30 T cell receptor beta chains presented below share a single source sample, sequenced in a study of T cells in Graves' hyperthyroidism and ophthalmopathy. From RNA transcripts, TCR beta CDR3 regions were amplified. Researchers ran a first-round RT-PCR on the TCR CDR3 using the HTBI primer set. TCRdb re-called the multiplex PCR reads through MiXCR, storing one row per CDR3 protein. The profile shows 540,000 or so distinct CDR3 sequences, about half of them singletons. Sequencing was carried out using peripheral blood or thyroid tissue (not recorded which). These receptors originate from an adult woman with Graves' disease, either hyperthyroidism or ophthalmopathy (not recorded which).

For the CDR3, the DNA is TGTGCCAGCACCATTGGAGGGAGGCCTACCTACGAGCAGTACTTC. Translating gives CASTIGGRPTYEQYF. The rearrangement links TRBV12-3 or TRBV12-4 to TRBJ2-7, with D perhaps matching TRBD2 (6 bases). The CDR3 consists of 15 residues. V gave up 7 bases and J gave up 2 bases, with 18 bases separating them.

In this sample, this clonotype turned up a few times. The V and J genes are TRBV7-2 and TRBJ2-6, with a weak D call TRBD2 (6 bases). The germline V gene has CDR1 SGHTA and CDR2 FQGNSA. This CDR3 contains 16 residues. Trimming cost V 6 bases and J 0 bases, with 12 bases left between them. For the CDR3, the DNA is TGTGCCAGCAGACCTAGCGTCCTCTCTGGGGCCAACGTCCTGACTTTC. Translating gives CASRPSVLSGANVLTF.

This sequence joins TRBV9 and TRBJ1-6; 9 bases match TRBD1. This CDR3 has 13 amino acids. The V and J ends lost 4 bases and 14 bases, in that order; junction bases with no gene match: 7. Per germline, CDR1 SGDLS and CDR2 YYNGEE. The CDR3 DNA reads TGTGCCAGCAGCCCCCGGGACAGGGAGTCCCTCCACTTT. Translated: CASSPRDRESLHF.

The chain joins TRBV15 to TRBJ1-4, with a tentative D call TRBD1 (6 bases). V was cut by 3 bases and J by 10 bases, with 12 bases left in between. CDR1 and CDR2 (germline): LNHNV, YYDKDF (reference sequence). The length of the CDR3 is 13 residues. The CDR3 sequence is CATSRAGAGKLFF. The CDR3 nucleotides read TGTGCCACCAGCAGGGCGGGGGCTGGAAAACTGTTTTTT.

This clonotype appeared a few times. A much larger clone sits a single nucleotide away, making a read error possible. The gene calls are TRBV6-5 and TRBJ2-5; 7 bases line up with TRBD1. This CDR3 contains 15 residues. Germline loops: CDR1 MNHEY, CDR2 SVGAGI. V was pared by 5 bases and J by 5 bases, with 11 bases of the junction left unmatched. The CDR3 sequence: CASSEATGSAETQYF. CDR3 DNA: TGTGCCAGCAGTGAGGCGACAGGGTCCGCCGAGACCCAGTACTTC.

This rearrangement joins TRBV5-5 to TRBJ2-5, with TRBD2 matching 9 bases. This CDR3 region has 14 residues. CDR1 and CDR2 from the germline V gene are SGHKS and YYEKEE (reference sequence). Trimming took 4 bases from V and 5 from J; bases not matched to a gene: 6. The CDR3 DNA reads TGTGCCAGCAGCCGGCTAGCGGGAACGGAGACCCAGTACTTC. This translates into CASSRLAGTETQYF.

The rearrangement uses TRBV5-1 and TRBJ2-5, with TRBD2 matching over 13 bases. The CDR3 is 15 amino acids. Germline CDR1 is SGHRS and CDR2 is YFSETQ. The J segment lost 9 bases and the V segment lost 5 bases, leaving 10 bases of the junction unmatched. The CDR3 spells CASRPPGLAGLAQYF. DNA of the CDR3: TGCGCCAGCAGACCTCCGGGACTAGCGGGATTGGCCCAGTACTTC.

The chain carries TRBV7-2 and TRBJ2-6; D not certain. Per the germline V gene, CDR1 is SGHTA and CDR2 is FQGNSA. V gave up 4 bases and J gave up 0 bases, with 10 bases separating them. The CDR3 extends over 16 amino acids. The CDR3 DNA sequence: TGTGCCAGCAGCTCGGACGGTGGCTCTGGGGCCAACGTCCTGACTTTC. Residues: CASSSDGGSGANVLTF.

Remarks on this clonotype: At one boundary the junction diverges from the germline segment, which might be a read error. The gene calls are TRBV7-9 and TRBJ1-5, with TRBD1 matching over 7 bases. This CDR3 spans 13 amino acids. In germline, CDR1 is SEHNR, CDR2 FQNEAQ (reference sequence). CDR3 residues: CVSSQGGNQPQHF. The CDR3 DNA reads TGTGTCAGCAGTCAGGGGGGGAATCAGCCCCAGCATTTT.

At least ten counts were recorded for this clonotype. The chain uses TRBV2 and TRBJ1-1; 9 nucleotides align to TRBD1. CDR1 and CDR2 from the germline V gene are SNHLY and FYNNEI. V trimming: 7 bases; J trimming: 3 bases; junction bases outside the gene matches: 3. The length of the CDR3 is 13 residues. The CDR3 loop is CASIRDRDTEAFF. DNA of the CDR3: TGTGCCAGCATAAGGGACAGGGACACTGAAGCTTTCTTT.

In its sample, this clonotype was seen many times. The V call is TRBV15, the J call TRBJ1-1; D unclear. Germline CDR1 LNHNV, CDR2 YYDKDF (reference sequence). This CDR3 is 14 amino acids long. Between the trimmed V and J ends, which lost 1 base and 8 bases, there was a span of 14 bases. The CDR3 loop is CATSRVAGRLEAFF. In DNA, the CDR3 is TGTGCCACCAGCAGAGTCGCCGGGAGGCTAGAAGCTTTCTTT.

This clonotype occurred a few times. Written as DNA, the CDR3 is TGTGCCAGCAGCGTTAGCGGCCAGGGGGGAAATACGCAGTATTTT. Its protein is CASSVSGQGGNTQYF. The chain is built from TRBV9 and TRBJ2-3, with D possibly being TRBD1 (7 bases). This CDR3 has 15 residues. The germline V gene has CDR1 SGDLS and CDR2 YYNGEE. V lost 2 bases and J 7 bases, leaving 17 bases between the germline ends.

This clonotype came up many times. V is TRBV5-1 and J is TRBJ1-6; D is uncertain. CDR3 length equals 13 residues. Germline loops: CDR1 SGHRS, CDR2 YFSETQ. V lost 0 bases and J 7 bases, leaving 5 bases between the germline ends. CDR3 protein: CASSLASNSPLHF. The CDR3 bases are TGCGCCAGCAGCTTGGCTTCCAATTCACCCCTCCACTTT.

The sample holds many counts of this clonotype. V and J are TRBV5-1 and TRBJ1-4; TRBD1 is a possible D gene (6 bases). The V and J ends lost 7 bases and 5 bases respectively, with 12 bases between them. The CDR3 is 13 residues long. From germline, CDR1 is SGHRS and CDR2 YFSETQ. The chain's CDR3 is CASADRINEKLFF. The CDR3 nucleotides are TGCGCCAGCGCGGACAGAATCAATGAAAAACTGTTTTTT.

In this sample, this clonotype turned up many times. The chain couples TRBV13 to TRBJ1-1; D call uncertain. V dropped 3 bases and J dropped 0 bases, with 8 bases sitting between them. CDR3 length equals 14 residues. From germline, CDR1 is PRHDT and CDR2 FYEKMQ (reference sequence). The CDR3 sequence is CASSLSIMNTEAFF. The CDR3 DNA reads TGTGCCAGCAGCTTGAGCATTATGAACACTGAAGCTTTCTTT.

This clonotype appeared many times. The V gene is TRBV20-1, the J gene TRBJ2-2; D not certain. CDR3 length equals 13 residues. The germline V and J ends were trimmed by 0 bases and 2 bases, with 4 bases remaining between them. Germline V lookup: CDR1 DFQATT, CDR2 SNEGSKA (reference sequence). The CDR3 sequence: CSARDTNTGELFF. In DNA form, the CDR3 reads TGCAGTGCTAGAGACACTAACACCGGGGAGCTGTTTTTT.

This chain's CDR3 is CATSDRDRGREQPQHF. CDR3 nucleotides: TGTGCCACCAGTGATCGGGACAGAGGGCGCGAGCAGCCCCAGCATTTT. The chain has TRBV24-1 and TRBJ1-5, with 7 bases fitting TRBD1. CDR1 KGHDR and CDR2 SFDVKD come from the germline V gene. After removal of 3 bases from V and 7 bases from J, the junction contained 11 bases not matched to a gene. This CDR3 is built from 16 residues.

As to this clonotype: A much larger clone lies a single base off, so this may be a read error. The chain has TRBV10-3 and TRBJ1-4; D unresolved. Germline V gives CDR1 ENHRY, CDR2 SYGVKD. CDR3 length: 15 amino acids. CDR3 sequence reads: CASSEARVWKEKLFF. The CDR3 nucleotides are TGTGCCAGCAGTGAAGCGCGGGTCTGGAAGGAAAAACTGTTTTTT.

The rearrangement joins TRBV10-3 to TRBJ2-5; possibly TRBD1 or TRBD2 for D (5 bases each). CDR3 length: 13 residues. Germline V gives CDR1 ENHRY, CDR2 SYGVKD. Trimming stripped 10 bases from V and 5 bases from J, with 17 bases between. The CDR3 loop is CATTRGSRETQYF. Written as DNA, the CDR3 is TGTGCCACCACACGGGGCTCCCGGGAGACCCAGTACTTC.

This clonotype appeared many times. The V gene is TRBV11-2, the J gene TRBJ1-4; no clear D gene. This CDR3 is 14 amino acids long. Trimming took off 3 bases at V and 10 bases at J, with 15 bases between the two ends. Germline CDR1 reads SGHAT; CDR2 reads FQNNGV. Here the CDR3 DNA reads TGTGCCAGCAGCTTCCCGATCCTAGGCGGAAAACTGTTTTTT. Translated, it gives CASSFPILGGKLFF.

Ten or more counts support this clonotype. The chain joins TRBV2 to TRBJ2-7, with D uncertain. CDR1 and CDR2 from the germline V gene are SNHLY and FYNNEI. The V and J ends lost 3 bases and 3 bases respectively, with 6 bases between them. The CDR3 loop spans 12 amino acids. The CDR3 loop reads CASSEGLYEQYF. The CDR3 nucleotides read TGTGCCAGCAGTGAGGGCCTCTACGAGCAGTACTTC.

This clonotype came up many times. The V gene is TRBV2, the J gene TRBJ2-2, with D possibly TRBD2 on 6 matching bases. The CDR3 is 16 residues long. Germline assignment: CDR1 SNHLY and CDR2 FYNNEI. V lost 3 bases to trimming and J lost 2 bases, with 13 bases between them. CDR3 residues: CASSEEGSGNTGELFF. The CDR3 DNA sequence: TGTGCCAGCAGTGAGGAGGGATCAGGAAACACCGGGGAGCTGTTTTTT.

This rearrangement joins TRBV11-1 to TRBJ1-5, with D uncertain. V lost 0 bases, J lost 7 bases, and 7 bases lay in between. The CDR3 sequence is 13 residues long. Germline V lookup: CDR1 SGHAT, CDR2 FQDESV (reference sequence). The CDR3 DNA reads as TGTGCCAGCAGCTTAGCGCGGGAACAGCCCCAGCATTTT. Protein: CASSLAREQPQHF.

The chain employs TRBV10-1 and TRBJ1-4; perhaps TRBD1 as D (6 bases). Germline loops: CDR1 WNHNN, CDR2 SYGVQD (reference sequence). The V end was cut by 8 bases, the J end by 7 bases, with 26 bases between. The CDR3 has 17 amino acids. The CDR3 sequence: CASPVRGHRGEGEKLFF. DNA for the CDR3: TGCGCCAGCCCCGTGCGGGGACACCGGGGGGAGGGTGAAAAACTGTTTTTT.

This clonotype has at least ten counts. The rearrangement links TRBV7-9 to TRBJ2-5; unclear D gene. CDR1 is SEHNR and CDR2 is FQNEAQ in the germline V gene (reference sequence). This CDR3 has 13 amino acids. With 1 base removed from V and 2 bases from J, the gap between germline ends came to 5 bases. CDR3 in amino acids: CASSLEQQETQYF. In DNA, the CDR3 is TGTGCCAGCAGCTTAGAGCAGCAAGAGACCCAGTACTTC. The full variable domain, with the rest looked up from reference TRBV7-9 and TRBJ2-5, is DTGVSQNPRHKITKRGQNVTFRCDPISEHNRLYWYRQTLGQGPEFLTYFQNEAQLEKSRLLSDRFSAERPKGSFSTLEIQRTEQGDSAMYLCASSLEQQETQYFGPGTRLLVL.

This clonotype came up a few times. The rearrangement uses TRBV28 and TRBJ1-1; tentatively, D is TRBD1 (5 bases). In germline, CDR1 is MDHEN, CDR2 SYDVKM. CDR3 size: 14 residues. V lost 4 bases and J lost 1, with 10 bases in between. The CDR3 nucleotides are TGTGCCAGCAGTTCCCCGGGGGAGAACACTGAAGCTTTCTTT. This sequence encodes CASSSPGENTEAFF.

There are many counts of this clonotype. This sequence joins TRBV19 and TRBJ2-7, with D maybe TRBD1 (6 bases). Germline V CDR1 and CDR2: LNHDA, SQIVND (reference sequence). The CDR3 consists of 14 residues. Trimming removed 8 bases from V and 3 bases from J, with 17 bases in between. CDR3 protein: CASAPDRSGYEQYF. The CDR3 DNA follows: TGTGCCAGTGCCCCCGACAGGTCGGGCTACGAGCAGTACTTC. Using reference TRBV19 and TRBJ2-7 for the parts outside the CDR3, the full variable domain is DGGITQSPKYLFRKEGQNVTLSCEQNLNHDAMYWYRQDPGQGLRLIYYSQIVNDFQKGDIAEGYSVSREKKESFPLTVTSAQKNPTAFYLCASAPDRSGYEQYFGPGTRLTVT.

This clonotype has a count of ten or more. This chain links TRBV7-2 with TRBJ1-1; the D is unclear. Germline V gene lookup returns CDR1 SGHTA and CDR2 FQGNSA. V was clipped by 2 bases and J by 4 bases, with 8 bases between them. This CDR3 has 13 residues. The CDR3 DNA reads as TGTGCCAGCAGCTTAAGGCAGACCACTGAAGCTTTCTTT. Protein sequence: CASSLRQTTEAFF.

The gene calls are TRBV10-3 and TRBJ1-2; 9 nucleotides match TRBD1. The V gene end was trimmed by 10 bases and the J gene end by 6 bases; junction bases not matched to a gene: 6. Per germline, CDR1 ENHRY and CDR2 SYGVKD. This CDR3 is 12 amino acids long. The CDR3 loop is CASNRDRDGYTF. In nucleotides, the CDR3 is TGTGCCAGCAACCGGGACAGGGATGGCTACACCTTC.

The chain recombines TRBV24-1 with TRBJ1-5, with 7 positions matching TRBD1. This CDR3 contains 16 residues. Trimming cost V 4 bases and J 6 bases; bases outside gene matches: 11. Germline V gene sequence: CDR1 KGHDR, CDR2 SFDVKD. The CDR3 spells CATSDPTGTAGQPQHF. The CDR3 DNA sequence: TGTGCCACCAGTGACCCTACAGGGACAGCAGGTCAGCCCCAGCATTTT.